This entry concerns a single T cell receptor beta chain. This CDR3 has 14 amino acids. The germline V gene has CDR1 MNHEY and CDR2 SMNVEV (reference sequence). V was trimmed by 6 bases and J by 1 base, leaving 10 bases between them. The data originate from a study of blood T cell repertoires in COVID-19. Looking at the study overall: Acute and convalescent COVID-19 specimens originated in the United States, Italy and Spain. From T cells, B-cell-depleted T cells, or PBMCs came the material, which was cDNA or gDNA.

In the source study's methods: The assay estimated nucleated cells by amplifying reference gene primers. TCRdb's copy holds only in-frame clones and misses some; the assay was immunoSEQ multiplex PCR. The V and J calls and the clone size are those of that table, but D and trimming were determined from the DNA. This table has over 60,000 clones, approximately 89% appearing once. The V call is TRBV27, the J call TRBJ1-5, with a possible D match to TRBD1 (6 bases). This clonotype was sampled from an elderly man with acute or convalescent COVID-19. The sample consisted of peripheral blood. The CDR3 is CASRQGRSNQPQHF. For the CDR3, the DNA is TGTGCCAGCAGACAGGGAAGGAGCAATCAGCCCCAGCATTTT.